This T cell receptor beta chain comes out of a study of cytomegalovirus exposure and HLA in healthy donors. This clone was counted once. The antigen remains undetermined. Study-wide points: The study labeled 170 or so TCR beta chains cytomegalovirus-associated.

The CDR3 consists of 12 residues. V was cut by 3 bases and J by 6 bases, with 6 bases left in between. Germline V gene sequence: CDR1 SGHDT, CDR2 YYEEEE. Primers included in the PCR were 60 Vbeta and 13 Jbeta primers. Clones were sequenced by immunoSEQ multiplex PCR, and TCRdb holds only the in-frame ones, with some missing. The sample shows around 150,000 clones, around four fifths of them seen only once. The material sequenced was PBMCs. The source of this sequence is a woman younger than 35 in good health and CMV-seronegative. The genes are TRBV5-6 and TRBJ2-2; D uncertain. The CDR3 is CASSYSPGELFF. CDR3 nucleotide sequence: TGTGCCAGCAGCTACTCACCCGGGGAGCTGTTTTTT. Supplemented by reference TRBV5-6 and TRBJ2-2, the full variable domain reads DAGVTQSPTHLIKTRGQQVTLRCSPKSGHDTVSWYQQALGQGPQFIFQYYEEEERQRGNFPDRFSGHQFPNYSSELNVNALLLGDSALYLCASSYSPGELFFGEGSRLTVL.